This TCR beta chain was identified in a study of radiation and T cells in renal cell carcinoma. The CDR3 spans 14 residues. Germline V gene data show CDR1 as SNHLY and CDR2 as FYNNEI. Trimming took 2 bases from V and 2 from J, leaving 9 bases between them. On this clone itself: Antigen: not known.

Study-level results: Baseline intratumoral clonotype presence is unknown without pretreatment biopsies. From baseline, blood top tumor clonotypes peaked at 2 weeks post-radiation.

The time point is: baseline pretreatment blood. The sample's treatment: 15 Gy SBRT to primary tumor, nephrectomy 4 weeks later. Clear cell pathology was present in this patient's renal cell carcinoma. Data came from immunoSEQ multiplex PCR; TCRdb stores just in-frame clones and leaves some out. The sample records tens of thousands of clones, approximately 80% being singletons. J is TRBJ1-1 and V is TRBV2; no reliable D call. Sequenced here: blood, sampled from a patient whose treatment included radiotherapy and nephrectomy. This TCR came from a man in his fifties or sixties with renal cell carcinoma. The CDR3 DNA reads TGTGCCAGCAGTGAATCTCCACATAACACTGAAGCTTTCTTT. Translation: CASSESPHNTEAFF.